This TCR beta chain derives from a study of tumor-infiltrating lymphocytes in primary liver carcinoma. Study in general: Surgery removed the patients' primary liver carcinoma. The number of productive TCRbeta reads per sample ranged from roughly 3.5 to 8 million and was similar across tissue types.

In its sample, this clonotype was seen a few times. As yet, its antigen is unknown. Notes on the study in general: The study found a significantly higher top-250-clone fraction in tumors than in blood (p = 0.039).

Total RNA (roughly 0.45 ug) served as template for TCR beta cDNA synthesis primed by a constant-region primer. The TCR beta library was amplified through three nested multiplex PCR rounds in a modified ARM-PCR procedure. Amplification in the first two PCR rounds was performed using TRBV1-TRBV30 forward primers and a C-beta reverse primer for approximately 10 cycles each. Using its own MiXCR run on the multiplex PCR reads, TCRdb lists one record per CDR3 protein. Here the sample spans about 320,000 distinct CDR3 sequences, less than 75% being singletons. The study extracted blood RNA from unsorted whole blood and also extracted germline DNA. Trimming stripped 4 bases from V and 0 bases from J, with 7 bases between. Germline V gene sequence: CDR1 MDHEN, CDR2 SYDVKM. The CDR3 is made up of 15 amino acids.

The rearrangement uses TRBV28 and TRBJ2-6; no firm D call. Specimen: peripheral blood. This TCR was recovered from a man aged 35-49 years with primary liver carcinoma and hepatitis B virus infection. The CDR3 reads CASSSGVSGANVLTF. CDR3 bases: TGTGCCAGCAGTTCCGGAGTCTCTGGGGCCAACGTCCTGACTTTC.